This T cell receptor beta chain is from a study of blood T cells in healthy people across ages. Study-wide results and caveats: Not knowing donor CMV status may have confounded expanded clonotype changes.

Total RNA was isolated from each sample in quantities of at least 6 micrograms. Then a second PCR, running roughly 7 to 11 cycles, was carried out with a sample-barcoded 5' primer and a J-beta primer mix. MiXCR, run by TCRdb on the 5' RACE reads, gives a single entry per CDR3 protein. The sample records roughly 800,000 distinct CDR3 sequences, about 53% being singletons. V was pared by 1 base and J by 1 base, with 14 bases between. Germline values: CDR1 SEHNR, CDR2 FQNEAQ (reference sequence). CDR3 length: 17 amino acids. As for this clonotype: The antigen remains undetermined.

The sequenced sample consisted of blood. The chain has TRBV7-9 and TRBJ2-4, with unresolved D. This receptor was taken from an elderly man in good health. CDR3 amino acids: CASSLGVLSGAKNIQYF. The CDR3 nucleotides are TGTGCCAGCAGCTTAGGGGTCCTCTCTGGGGCCAAAAACATTCAGTACTTC.